This TCR beta chain came from a study of cytomegalovirus exposure and HLA in healthy donors. Study-wide context: Unique TCRs numbering roughly 85 million, obtained from HLA-typed donors, made up an early data release. Most genotyped donors, approximately 81% of around 370, had Caucasian-associated genetic ancestry.

As regards this clone: Its antigen is undetermined.

Study-level points and caveats: With further analysis later on, most CMV-associated TCR beta chains appeared HLA-restricted. Reported findings show TCR beta sequences accurately forecast HLA-A and HLA-B alleles in most subjects.

Germline V lookup: CDR1 LNHDA, CDR2 SQIVND (reference sequence). J gave up 2 bases and V 4 bases, and 2 bases lay outside the gene matches. The CDR3 has 15 amino acids. Primers for the PCR totalled 60 Vbeta and 13 Jbeta. Sequenced by immunoSEQ multiplex PCR; TCRdb stores in-frame clones only, minus some. The table has about 160,000 clones, approximately 76% seen once; the top ten hold approximately 1.4%. The sequenced sample was PBMCs. This receptor was taken from a man aged 55 to 70 in good health and CMV-seronegative. The V and J genes are TRBV19 and TRBJ1-5, with TRBD1 matching 10 bases. The CDR3 protein is CASSSGQGGNQPQHF. In nucleotides, the CDR3 is TGTGCCAGTAGTAGTGGACAGGGGGGCAATCAGCCCCAGCATTTT.